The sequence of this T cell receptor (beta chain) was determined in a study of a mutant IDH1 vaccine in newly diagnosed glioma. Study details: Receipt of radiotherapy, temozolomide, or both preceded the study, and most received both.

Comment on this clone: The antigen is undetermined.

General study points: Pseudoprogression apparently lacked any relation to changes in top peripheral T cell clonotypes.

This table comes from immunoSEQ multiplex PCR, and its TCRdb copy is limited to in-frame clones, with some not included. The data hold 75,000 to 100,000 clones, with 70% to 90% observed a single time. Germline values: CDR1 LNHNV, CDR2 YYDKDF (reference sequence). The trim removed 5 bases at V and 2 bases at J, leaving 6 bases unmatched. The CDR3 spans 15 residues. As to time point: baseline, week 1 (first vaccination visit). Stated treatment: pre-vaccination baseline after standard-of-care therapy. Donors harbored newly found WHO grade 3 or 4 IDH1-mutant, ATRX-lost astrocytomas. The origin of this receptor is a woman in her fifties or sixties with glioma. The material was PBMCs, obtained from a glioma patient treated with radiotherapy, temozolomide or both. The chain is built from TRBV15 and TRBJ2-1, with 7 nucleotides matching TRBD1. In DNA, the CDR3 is TGTGCCACCAGCGCTCGACAGGGAACCTACAATGAGCAGTTCTTC. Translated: CATSARQGTYNEQFF. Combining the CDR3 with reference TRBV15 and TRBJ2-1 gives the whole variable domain DAMVIQNPRYQVTQFGKPVTLSCSQTLNHNVMYWYQQKSSQAPKLLFHYYDKDFNNEADTPDNFQSRRPNTSFCFLDIRSPGLGDTAMYLCATSARQGTYNEQFFGPGTRLTVL.